This T cell receptor beta chain was recorded in a study of cytomegalovirus exposure and HLA in healthy donors. The overall study: The roughly 120 million unique TCR beta sequences, from around 200 million T cells, were found by an earlier analysis. Whole-study results and caveats: Owing to their indistinguishability, certain V segments, notably TRBV6-2 and TRBV6-3, were excluded.

A multiplex PCR was run with 60 Vbeta primers and 13 Jbeta primers. Some clones are missing from TCRdb's copy, which holds only in-frame ones; the method was immunoSEQ multiplex PCR. The sample lists roughly 60,000 clones, about 80% seen once, with approximately 3.4% in the top ten. Each donor was healthy, and each was a bone marrow donor. As for this clone: Antigen unknown.

The CDR3 totals 15 residues. The trim removed 6 bases at V and 2 bases at J, leaving 7 bases unmatched. Germline V gene data show CDR1 as SNHLY and CDR2 as FYNNEI. The source material was PBMCs. This chain links TRBV2 with TRBJ1-2, with TRBD1 matching over 9 bases. The clonotype originates from a woman aged 40 to 50 in good health and CMV-seropositive. The CDR3 DNA follows: TGTGCCAGCAGGGACAGGGGAAACGCGAACTATGGCTACACCTTC. This translates into CASRDRGNANYGYTF. The variable domain in full, completed from reference TRBV2 and TRBJ1-2, reads EPEVTQTPSHQVTQMGQEVILRCVPISNHLYFYWYRQILGQKVEFLVSFYNNEISEKSEIFDDQFSVERPDGSNFTLKIRSTKLEDSAMYFCASRDRGNANYGYTFGSGTRLTVV.